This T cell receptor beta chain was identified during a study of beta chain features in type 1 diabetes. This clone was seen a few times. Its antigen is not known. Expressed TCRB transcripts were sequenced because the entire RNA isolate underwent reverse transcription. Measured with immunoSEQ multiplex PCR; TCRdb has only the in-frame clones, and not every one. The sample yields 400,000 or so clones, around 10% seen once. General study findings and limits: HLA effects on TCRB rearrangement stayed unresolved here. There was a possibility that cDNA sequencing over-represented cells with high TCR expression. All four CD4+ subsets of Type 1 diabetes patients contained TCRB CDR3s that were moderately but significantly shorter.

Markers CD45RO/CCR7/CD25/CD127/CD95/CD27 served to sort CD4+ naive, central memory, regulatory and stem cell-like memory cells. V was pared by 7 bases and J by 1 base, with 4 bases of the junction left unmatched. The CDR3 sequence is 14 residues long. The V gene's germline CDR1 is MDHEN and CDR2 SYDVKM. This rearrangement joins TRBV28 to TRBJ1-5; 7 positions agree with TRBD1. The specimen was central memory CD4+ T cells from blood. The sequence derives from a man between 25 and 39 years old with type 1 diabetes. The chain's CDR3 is CASKTGESNQPQHF. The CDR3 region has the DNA TGTGCCAGCAAAACAGGGGAGAGCAATCAGCCCCAGCATTTT.